The T cell receptor beta chain described here comes from a study of T cell repertoires in cytomegalovirus infection (dated by TCRdb to the late 2010s). With respect to the entire study: Alongside well-studied HLA-B-restricted epitopes, the peptide stimulations were aimed at recently identified HLA-C-restricted CMV epitopes, whose presentation resists viral immunomodulation. The HLA type of each donor mattered for the analysis, because public TCR beta signatures pointed to carriage of CMV infection along with the matching HLA type.

In its sample, this clonotype was seen many times. The antigen it recognizes is unknown. Per-base quality was not reported, and no clone a single base away is much larger than it. TCRdb records Illumina HiSeq 1500 as the sequencer. In-frame beta chains were kept once TCRdb had trimmed the public reads at Q25 with fastp and called clones with MiXCR. Each record represents a unique CDR3 protein, reported with the most common genes and DNA among its rows. For this sample there are about 920,000 distinct CDR3 sequences; roughly 30% appear just once. The top ten clonotypes cover roughly 13% of the sample. General study outcomes and caveats: In the ex vivo response, HLA-C-restricted CMV-specific TCR beta clonotypes were dominant, and in two of eight donors the single most frequent clonotype came from this HLA-C-restricted group. Cumulative frequency of public TCR beta family members discriminated carriers of CMV infection plus the relevant HLA type in this cohort and an independent roughly 330-donor cohort.

The sample's treatment or condition label is to be understood as: in vitro stimulation with specific CMV peptide epitopes to enrich CMV-specific T cells. V loses 0 bases of germline sequence and J loses 4 bases, and the interval between the two ends is 7 bases. The CDR3, from cysteine to phenylalanine, totals 14 residues. Only the CDR3 region is kept as DNA, spanning 42 bases read in frame from base 1. The germline V gene provides CDR1 MNHEY and CDR2 SVGAGI. This receptor was identified in a human donor in good health (CMV status not recorded). Some clones in this sample may be carry-over from other donors' samples. Source: cultured CD8+ T cells from PBMCs, taken from culture after CMV antigen stimulation. The V and J segments used are TRBV6-5 and TRBJ1-5; TRBD1 is possibly the D segment (5 matching bases). The bases read TGTGCCAGCAGTTACTCGGCAGGGAATCAGCCCCAGCATTTT. The resulting protein is CASSYSAGNQPQHF.